The 24 T cell receptor beta chains below were found in one sample sequenced in a study of response to subunit inactivated influenza vaccine. TCRdb independently ran MiXCR on the RT-PCR reads; one entry per CDR3 protein. Of under 950,000 distinct CDR3 sequences listed, 21% are singletons. Sequencing used PBMCs from blood, obtained approximately 5 days after vaccination. The receptors shown here come from a man aged 50 to 59 who received an inactivated influenza vaccine.

The chain combines TRBV4-2 with TRBJ2-3, with 12 bases fitting TRBD2. There are 16 residues in the CDR3. The trim removed 5 bases at V and 4 bases at J, leaving 7 bases unmatched. CDR1 and CDR2 from the germline V gene are LGHNA and YNFKEQ. The CDR3 nucleotides read TGTGCCAGCAGCACCTCTAGCGGGGGGGTTGCAGATACGCAGTATTTT. Protein product: CASSTSSGGVADTQYF.

This clonotype turned up a few times. The V gene is TRBV6-2 or TRBV6-3, the J gene TRBJ1-1; D might be TRBD1 (6 bases). The length of the CDR3 is 13 residues. Germline lookup yields CDR1 MNHEY and CDR2 SVGEGT. V was shortened by 6 bases and J by 4 bases, with 12 bases between the two germline ends. CDR3 loop: CASSSDSLTEAFF. CDR3 bases: TGTGCCAGCAGCTCGGACAGTCTCACTGAAGCTTTCTTT.

This clonotype was found a few times. The chain combines TRBV2 with TRBJ2-7; possible D gene TRBD1, 5 bases. Germline V lookup: CDR1 SNHLY, CDR2 FYNNEI. Trimming cost V 6 bases and J 0 bases, with 15 bases left between them. This CDR3 spans 15 amino acids. The CDR3 here is CASRGRQYLSYEQYF. The DNA of the CDR3 is TGTGCCAGCAGGGGAAGACAGTACCTCTCCTACGAGCAGTACTTC. Full variable domain (rest looked up from reference TRBV2 and TRBJ2-7): EPEVTQTPSHQVTQMGQEVILRCVPISNHLYFYWYRQILGQKVEFLVSFYNNEISEKSEIFDDQFSVERPDGSNFTLKIRSTKLEDSAMYFCASRGRQYLSYEQYFGPGTRLTVT.

CDR3 region: CASSQATANYGYTF. For the CDR3, the DNA is TGTGCCAGCAGCCAGGCGACAGCTAACTATGGCTACACCTTC. The chain links TRBV4-2 to TRBJ1-2, with a possible D match to TRBD1 (5 bases). From germline, CDR1 is LGHNA and CDR2 YNFKEQ. This CDR3 has 14 amino acids. V lost 3 bases and J 0 bases, leaving 8 bases between the germline ends.

This clonotype was counted between two and nine times. The chain couples TRBV7-2 to TRBJ2-7; 9 nucleotides align to TRBD1. Germline CDR1 and CDR2: SGHTA and FQGNSA. The CDR3 loop spans 13 amino acids. With 5 bases clipped from V and 5 bases from J, the junction kept 4 bases outside the gene matches. Written as DNA, the CDR3 is TGTGCCAGCAGCCCCTGGGACAGGGACGAGCAGTACTTC. This gives the protein CASSPWDRDEQYF.

The chain links TRBV28 to TRBJ1-5; 7 bases align to TRBD1. This CDR3 is 15 amino acids long. V lost 4 bases to trimming and J lost 1 base; unmatched junction nucleotides: 4. From germline, CDR1 is MDHEN and CDR2 SYDVKM. In DNA form, the CDR3 reads TGTGCCAGCAGTTCACCGGGACAGAGCAATCAGCCCCAGCATTTT. Residues: CASSSPGQSNQPQHF.

This clonotype was counted only a few times. The chain carries TRBV7-9 and TRBJ2-1, with 9 bases fitting TRBD2. The V and J ends lost 6 bases and 5 bases, in that order; junction bases with no gene match: 11. This CDR3 comprises 16 residues. Per the germline V gene, CDR1 is SEHNR and CDR2 is FQNEAQ (reference sequence). The CDR3 region is CASRRGLAGTNNEQFF. CDR3 sequence (DNA): TGTGCCAGCAGGCGAGGCCTAGCGGGGACTAACAATGAGCAGTTCTTC.

V usage is TRBV15 and J usage is TRBJ2-5, with D unclear. CDR1 is LNHNV and CDR2 is YYDKDF in the germline V gene (reference sequence). The CDR3 is 15 residues long. V lost 0 bases and J lost 4, with 12 bases in between. CDR3: CATSRDRRERETQYF. The CDR3 DNA reads TGTGCCACCAGCAGAGATAGAAGGGAACGAGAGACCCAGTACTTC.

This clonotype appeared a few times. The chain couples TRBV28 to TRBJ1-1; D remains unclear. V dropped 3 bases and J dropped 1 base, with 9 bases sitting between them. Germline V gene lookup returns CDR1 MDHEN and CDR2 SYDVKM. The length of the CDR3 is 14 residues. CDR3 protein: CASSLYVENTEAFF. The CDR3 nucleotides read TGTGCCAGCAGTTTGTACGTAGAGAACACTGAAGCTTTCTTT. The full variable domain, with the rest looked up from reference TRBV28 and TRBJ1-1, is DVKVTQSSRYLVKRTGEKVFLECVQDMDHENMFWYRQDPGLGLRLIYFSYDVKMKEKGDIPEGYSVSREKKERFSLILESASTNQTSMYLCASSLYVENTEAFFGQGTRLTVV.

This clonotype occurred many times. The chain recombines TRBV5-1 with TRBJ1-4; tentative D call: TRBD1 (6 bases). CDR3 length: 15 amino acids. V was cut by 4 bases and J by 0 bases, with 10 bases left in between. Germline lookup yields CDR1 SGHRS and CDR2 YFSETQ. In nucleotides, the CDR3 is TGCGCCAGCAGCCCGAGGACAGCAACTAATGAAAAACTGTTTTTT. Translation: CASSPRTATNEKLFF.

This chain uses TRBV5-6 with TRBJ2-5; 8 bases match TRBD1. The germline CDR1 and CDR2 sequences are SGHDT and YYEEEE. The CDR3 is made up of 17 amino acids. The V segment lost 0 bases and the J segment 5 bases; nucleotides outside the gene matches: 12. The CDR3 DNA follows: TGTGCCAGCAGCTTGGCCCTCCGGGCAGGGGGCAGGGAGACCCAGTACTTC. Its protein product is CASSLALRAGGRETQYF.

The chain employs TRBV6-1 and TRBJ1-4, with 11 bases aligning to TRBD1. CDR1 is MNHNS and CDR2 is SASEGT in the germline V gene. This CDR3 region has 16 residues. The V segment lost 5 bases and the J segment 4 bases; nucleotides outside the gene matches: 6. CDR3 nucleotide sequence: TGTGCCAGCAGTCATGGACAGGGGGCGGGTAATGAAAAACTGTTTTTT. This gives the protein CASSHGQGAGNEKLFF.

J is TRBJ2-7 and V is TRBV10-3, with D uncertain. The CDR3 covers 12 residues. Trimming pared 11 bases from V and 6 bases from J, leaving 17 bases between. CDR1 is ENHRY, CDR2 SYGVKD, per germline. CDR3: CAATPGAGEQYF. DNA of the CDR3: TGTGCCGCTACACCGGGTGCCGGCGAGCAGTACTTC.

The chain joins TRBV12-3 or TRBV12-4 to TRBJ2-1, with 7 bases matching TRBD1. V shed 1 base and J 3 bases; nucleotides not matched to a gene: 3. The CDR3 has 15 residues. CDR3 loop: CASSLEGGLYNEQFF. The DNA of the CDR3 is TGTGCCAGCAGTTTAGAAGGGGGCCTCTACAATGAGCAGTTCTTC.

This clonotype occurred a few times. V and J are TRBV7-6 and TRBJ2-1; D possibly matches TRBD1 or TRBD2 (7 bases each). V was pared by 5 bases and J by 10 bases, with 15 bases between. The CDR3 extends over 13 amino acids. The germline V gene encodes CDR1 SGHVS and CDR2 FNYEAQ. The CDR3 loop is CASSAQGGHEQFF. DNA for the CDR3: TGTGCCAGCAGCGCGCAGGGGGGGCACGAGCAGTTCTTC.

The gene calls are TRBV18 and TRBJ2-7; possibly TRBD1 for D (8 bases). CDR3 length equals 15 residues. The V gene's germline CDR1 is KGHSH and CDR2 LQKENI. V shed 8 bases and J shed 0 bases, with 17 bases lying between them. The CDR3 loop reads CASKGGDRSSYEQYF. CDR3 DNA sequence: TGTGCCAGCAAGGGGGGGGACAGGAGCTCCTACGAGCAGTACTTC.

This clonotype was detected many times. This rearrangement joins TRBV5-1 to TRBJ2-1; 14 nucleotides agree with TRBD2. Trimming cost V 3 bases and J 9 bases; bases outside gene matches: 8. There are 16 residues in the CDR3. The germline V gene has CDR1 SGHRS and CDR2 YFSETQ. CDR3 in DNA: TGCGCCAGCAGCTGGGGACTAGCGGGAGTTGATGGTGAGCAGTTCTTC. Protein sequence: CASSWGLAGVDGEQFF. Complete variable domain (other parts from reference TRBV5-1 and TRBJ2-1): KAGVTQTPRYLIKTRGQQVTLSCSPISGHRSVSWYQQTPGQGLQFLFEYFSETQRNKGNFPGRFSGRQFSNSRSEMNVSTLELGDSALYLCASSWGLAGVDGEQFFGPGTRLTVL.

V usage is TRBV15 and J usage is TRBJ2-1; perhaps TRBD2 as D (6 bases). Germline-derived CDR1 and CDR2 are LNHNV and YYDKDF (reference sequence). The CDR3 is made up of 15 amino acids. V was trimmed by 0 bases and J by 4 bases, leaving 10 bases between them. CDR3 residues: CATSRDGRGYNEQFF. The CDR3 DNA is TGTGCCACCAGCAGAGATGGGCGGGGATACAATGAGCAGTTCTTC.

The chain uses TRBV6-5 and TRBJ2-5; TRBD2 aligns across 9 bases. The CDR3 has 15 residues. Germline trimming cut 0 bases from V and 4 bases from J; bases unmatched to any gene: 3. Germline CDR1 and CDR2: MNHEY and SVGAGI. The CDR3 sequence is CASSYSGGGGETQYF. The CDR3 nucleotides read TGTGCCAGCAGTTACTCGGGCGGGGGGGGAGAGACCCAGTACTTC.

The V call is TRBV5-1, the J call TRBJ1-6; the D gene is possibly TRBD1 (5 bases). CDR3 length: 15 residues. Trimming shortened V by 4 bases and J by 5 bases, and 13 bases separated the two germline ends. Germline CDR1 SGHRS, CDR2 YFSETQ. The CDR3 reads CASSQGGVNNSPLHF. The CDR3 DNA is TGCGCCAGCAGCCAAGGAGGGGTAAATAATTCACCCCTCCACTTT.

The gene calls are TRBV7-6 and TRBJ2-7; D is possibly TRBD1 or TRBD2 (5 bases each). This CDR3 region has 16 residues. Per germline, CDR1 SGHVS and CDR2 FNYEAQ. Trimming stripped 0 bases from V and 1 base from J, with 13 bases between. CDR3 residues: CASSLALGDGSYEQYF. CDR3 nucleotide sequence: TGTGCCAGCAGCTTAGCCCTAGGGGACGGTTCCTACGAGCAGTACTTC.

This clonotype was detected ten times or more. The chain combines TRBV7-2 with TRBJ1-1; D might be TRBD1 (6 bases). Trimming shortened V by 4 bases and J by 4 bases, and 16 bases separated the two germline ends. CDR1 is SGHTA and CDR2 is FQGNSA in the germline V gene. The CDR3 runs 15 residues. CDR3 sequence (DNA): TGTGCCAGCAGCTCTCGTACAGGGTCCGGCACTGAAGCTTTCTTT. Encoded protein: CASSSRTGSGTEAFF.

The CDR3 nucleotides are TGCGCCAGCAGCCCTTGGTTGGGGACAGGGGGTAATGAGCAGTTCTTC. It is translated as CASSPWLGTGGNEQFF. The chain combines TRBV5-1 with TRBJ2-1, with 11 positions matching TRBD1. Trimming removed 4 bases from V and 7 bases from J; junction bases left unmatched: 10. This CDR3 is built from 16 residues. Germline CDR1 SGHRS, CDR2 YFSETQ.

V and J are TRBV7-2 and TRBJ2-7; TRBD2 matches 7 bases. The CDR3 runs to 17 residues. In germline, CDR1 is SGHTA, CDR2 FQGNSA. V was pared by 4 bases and J by 2 bases, with 14 bases of the junction left unmatched. For the CDR3, the DNA is TGTGCCAGCAGCTACTCCTCGGGACTATCTTTTCCCTACGAGCAGTACTTC. As protein: CASSYSSGLSFPYEQYF.